This T cell receptor (beta chain) was recovered during a study of blood T cells in healthy people across ages. Findings of the study overall: Fewer expanded clones and more diversity marked long-lived versus aged donors.

J lost 8 bases, V lost 5 bases, and 11 bases had no gene match. The CDR3 totals 14 residues. Germline V gene data show CDR1 as SQVTM and CDR2 as ANQGSEA. To note about this clonotype: What it recognizes is unknown.

The authors ran a second PCR of 7 to 11 cycles using a sample-barcoded 5' primer and a J-beta primer mix. TCRdb re-derived calls from the 5' RACE reads in MiXCR, one entry per CDR3 protein. The sample has some 1.5 million distinct CDR3 sequences, approximately 30% seen once; the top ten hold 7.7%. A minimum of 6 million PBMCs was isolated per sample. The TCR originated in a woman in her twenties or thirties in good health. Sequenced input: blood. V usage is TRBV29-1 and J usage is TRBJ2-1, with TRBD2 identical over 8 bases. The DNA for the CDR3 is TGCAGCGTTTCAACTAGCGGACTCAACGATGAGCAGTTCTTC. Translation gives CSVSTSGLNDEQFF.